The 4 T cell receptor beta chains given below trace back to one sample, sequenced in a study of blood T cell repertoires in COVID-19. Using immunoSEQ multiplex PCR, the repertoire was profiled, and TCRdb retains in-frame clones only, with some absent. The profile shows approximately 160,000 clones, 93% of them singletons. Sequencing was performed on peripheral blood. The source of these receptors is a woman between 55 and 75 years old with COVID-19, enrolled during active disease.

This clone showed up just a few times. The chain uses TRBV15 and TRBJ1-1; D not certain. Trimming removed 5 bases at V and 3 bases at J, with 16 bases between. Germline loops: CDR1 LNHNV, CDR2 YYDKDF (reference sequence). This CDR3 has 15 residues. CDR3 protein: CATSGGLEPHTEAFF. The CDR3 DNA sequence: TGTGCCACCAGCGGAGGTCTAGAACCGCACACTGAAGCTTTCTTT.

The rearrangement joins TRBV9 to TRBJ1-3, with D maybe TRBD1 (5 bases). The CDR3 sequence is 14 residues long. Germline lookup yields CDR1 SGDLS and CDR2 YYNGEE. V lost 4 bases and J 1 base, leaving 9 bases between the germline ends. The CDR3 loop reads CASSTDISGNTIYF. CDR3 nucleotides: TGTGCCAGCAGCACGGACATTTCTGGAAACACCATATATTTT.

The chain recombines TRBV7-9 with TRBJ1-5; no reliable D call. Trimming shortened V by 5 bases and J by 6 bases, and 5 bases separated the two germline ends. The germline gives CDR1 SEHNR, CDR2 FQNEAQ (reference sequence). The CDR3 extends over 11 amino acids. The CDR3 is CASSPRQPQHF. DNA of the CDR3: TGTGCCAGCAGCCCTCGTCAGCCCCAGCATTTT.

This chain links TRBV7-2 with TRBJ2-7; 8 bases align to TRBD2. V dropped 5 bases and J dropped 4; count of bases not matched to a gene: 10. Per germline, CDR1 SGHTA and CDR2 FQGNSA. CDR3 length: 15 amino acids. CDR3 in amino acids: CASSPGGGGFYEQYF. CDR3 in DNA: TGTGCCAGCAGCCCGGGGGGCGGGGGGTTTTACGAGCAGTACTTC.